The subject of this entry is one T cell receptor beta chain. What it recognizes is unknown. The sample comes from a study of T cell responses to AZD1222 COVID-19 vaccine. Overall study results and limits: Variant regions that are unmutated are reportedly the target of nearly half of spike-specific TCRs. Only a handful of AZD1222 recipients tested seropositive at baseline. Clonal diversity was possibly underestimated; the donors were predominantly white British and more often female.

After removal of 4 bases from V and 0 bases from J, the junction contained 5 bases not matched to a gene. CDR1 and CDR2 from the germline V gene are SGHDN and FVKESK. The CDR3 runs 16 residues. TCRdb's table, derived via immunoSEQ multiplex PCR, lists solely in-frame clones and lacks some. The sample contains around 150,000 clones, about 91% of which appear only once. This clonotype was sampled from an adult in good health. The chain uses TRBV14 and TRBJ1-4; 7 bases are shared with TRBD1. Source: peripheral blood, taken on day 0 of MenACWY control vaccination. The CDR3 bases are TGTGCCAGCAGCCGGGACAGACTTGCAACTAATGAAAAACTGTTTTTT. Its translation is CASSRDRLATNEKLFF.